These 16 T cell receptor beta chains share one sample of origin, sequenced in a study of control samples from healthy donors and cancer patients (dated by TCRdb to 2019 to 2021). Library generation was performed with the immunoSEQ multiplex PCR assay. In TCRdb, the immuneACCESS table is reduced to in-frame sequences with V and J assigned. These tables do not hold every clone; where another copy was compared, an unresolved V gene accounts for under half, and the others remain unexplained. This sample has roughly 84,000 clones in its table, and 70% to 90% of those were observed once. The ten largest clones take up more than 7% of the sample. Material: blood. The receptor set was obtained from a man in his fifties or sixties in good health.

The chain employs TRBV5-5 and TRBJ2-2, with 8 bases that match TRBD1. V lost 5 bases and J lost 3; bases outside the gene matches: 9. CDR3 size: 16 residues. Germline V gene sequence: CDR1 SGHKS, CDR2 YYEKEE (reference sequence). The CDR3 nucleotides are TGTGCCAGCAGTTCGACCGGGACAGGTTACACCGGGGAGCTGTTTTTT. This gives the protein CASSSTGTGYTGELFF.

This chain connects TRBV4-1 to TRBJ2-7; D is ambiguous. CDR1 is MGHRA and CDR2 is YSYEKL in the germline V gene. This CDR3 has 14 residues. Trimming left V 0 bases short and J 6 bases short, with 12 bases between. CDR3 residues: CASSQEPRRTEQYF. CDR3 in DNA: TGCGCCAGCAGCCAAGAGCCAAGGAGAACCGAGCAGTACTTC.

CDR3 amino acids: CAISVGTGGNQPQHF. In DNA form, the CDR3 reads TGTGCCATCAGTGTAGGGACAGGGGGCAATCAGCCCCAGCATTTT. The rearrangement links TRBV10-3 to TRBJ1-5; 10 bases map to TRBD1. The V and J ends lost 4 bases and 2 bases, in that order; junction bases with no gene match: 2. The germline V gene encodes CDR1 ENHRY and CDR2 SYGVKD. The CDR3 length is 15 residues.

This clone occurred once. The rearrangement uses TRBV11-2 and TRBJ2-5, with D hard to call. CDR1 SGHAT and CDR2 FQNNGV come from the germline V gene. Between the trimmed V and J ends, which lost 5 bases and 4 bases, there was a span of 5 bases. The CDR3 runs 11 residues. CDR3 nucleotide sequence: TGTGCCAGCAGCCATGGAGAGACCCAGTACTTC. Translation: CASSHGETQYF.

J is TRBJ1-1 and V is TRBV29-1; D is ambiguous. V lost 1 base and J 1 base, leaving 10 bases between the germline ends. Per germline, CDR1 SQVTM and CDR2 ANQGSEA. CDR3 length: 14 residues. The CDR3 DNA reads as TGCAGCGTTGAAGGGGCACCACAGAACACTGAAGCTTTCTTT. Translating gives CSVEGAPQNTEAFF.

The chain employs TRBV11-3 and TRBJ2-7, with 8 bases matching TRBD1. Looked up from germline, CDR1 is SGHNT and CDR2 is YENEEA. V shed 5 bases and J 2 bases; nucleotides not matched to a gene: 5. The CDR3 runs 14 residues. CDR3 bases: TGTGCCAGCAGCCGGGACAGGACAACCTACGAGCAGTACTTC. Its translation: CASSRDRTTYEQYF.

The rearrangement joins TRBV9 to TRBJ2-1; D may be TRBD2 (5 bases). CDR1 and CDR2 from the germline V gene are SGDLS and YYNGEE. The V and J ends lost 0 bases and 7 bases respectively, with 14 bases between them. CDR3 size: 15 residues. The CDR3: CASSVDSWTGNEQFF. The DNA of the CDR3 is TGTGCCAGCAGCGTAGATAGCTGGACGGGGAATGAGCAGTTCTTC.

The chain recombines TRBV10-3 with TRBJ2-7; 8 bases line up with TRBD1. Losses at the gene ends were 6 bases for V and 1 base for J; bases not matched to a gene: 8. Germline-derived CDR1 and CDR2 are ENHRY and SYGVKD. The CDR3 contains 15 residues. The CDR3 DNA sequence: TGTGCCATCAGGGACGACAGGGGTCTATCCTACGAGCAGTACTTC. As protein: CAIRDDRGLSYEQYF.

This chain connects TRBV7-2 to TRBJ1-1; the D is unclear. V was trimmed by 2 bases and J by 4 bases, leaving 5 bases between them. Germline values: CDR1 SGHTA, CDR2 FQGNSA. The CDR3 is 12 amino acids. The CDR3 DNA is TGTGCCAGCAGCTTAATGAGCACTGAAGCTTTCTTT. It translates to CASSLMSTEAFF.

This clone was counted once. The chain combines TRBV5-4 with TRBJ2-7, with TRBD1 matching over 8 bases. Losses at the gene ends were 3 bases for V and 0 bases for J; bases not matched to a gene: 2. The CDR3 contains 14 residues. The germline gives CDR1 SGHNT, CDR2 YYREEE (reference sequence). This CDR3 reads CASSYTGGSYEQYF. CDR3 sequence (DNA): TGTGCCAGCAGCTACACAGGGGGCTCCTACGAGCAGTACTTC.

The CDR3 sequence: CASSLALETQYF. The CDR3, as DNA: TGTGCCAGCAGCTTAGCCCTGGAGACCCAGTACTTC. The chain links TRBV11-2 to TRBJ2-5; no reliable D call. Germline V gene data show CDR1 as SGHAT and CDR2 as FQNNGV. V lost 1 base and J lost 5, with 5 bases in between. CDR3 size: 12 residues.

The V gene is TRBV5-5, the J gene TRBJ1-3; D uncertain. V gave up 1 base and J gave up 0 bases, with 8 bases separating them. This CDR3 spans 15 amino acids. CDR1 and CDR2 from the germline V gene are SGHKS and YYEKEE (reference sequence). The CDR3 nucleotides read TGTGCCAGCAGCTTGAACGTGAGCTCTGGAAACACCATATATTTT. Translating gives CASSLNVSSGNTIYF.

V and J are TRBV5-1 and TRBJ1-1, with 8 bases matching TRBD1. Losses at the gene ends were 0 bases for V and 1 base for J; bases not matched to a gene: 5. This CDR3 is built from 16 residues. CDR1 and CDR2 (germline): SGHRS, YFSETQ. The CDR3 reads CASSLDRGSGNTEAFF. In DNA, the CDR3 is TGCGCCAGCAGCTTGGACAGGGGGTCGGGGAACACTGAAGCTTTCTTT. The variable domain in full, with the rest retrieved from reference TRBV5-1 and TRBJ1-1, is KAGVTQTPRYLIKTRGQQVTLSCSPISGHRSVSWYQQTPGQGLQFLFEYFSETQRNKGNFPGRFSGRQFSNSRSEMNVSTLELGDSALYLCASSLDRGSGNTEAFFGQGTRLTVV.

The chain uses TRBV9 and TRBJ2-3, with 12 bases that match TRBD2. Trimming cost V 4 bases and J 1 base; bases outside gene matches: 7. The CDR3 runs to 17 residues. The V gene's germline CDR1 is SGDLS and CDR2 YYNGEE. The CDR3 DNA is TGTGCCAGCAGCCCCGGACTAGCGGGGTCGGGCACAGATACGCAGTATTTT. Translation: CASSPGLAGSGTDTQYF.

This clone has more than one count but fewer than ten. This rearrangement joins TRBV7-2 to TRBJ1-5; 8 bases map to TRBD1. CDR3 length: 14 residues. The V gene end was trimmed by 5 bases and the J gene end by 7 bases; junction bases not matched to a gene: 7. Germline CDR1 SGHTA, CDR2 FQGNSA. CDR3 nucleotide sequence: TGTGCCAGCAGCGACAGGGGCGCGAAGCAGCCCCAGCATTTT. Translation: CASSDRGAKQPQHF.

This chain links TRBV10-3 with TRBJ1-2; TRBD1 agrees at 8 bases. This CDR3 is 14 amino acids long. The J segment lost 6 bases and the V segment lost 2 bases, leaving 5 bases of the junction unmatched. From germline, CDR1 is ENHRY and CDR2 SYGVKD. For the CDR3, the DNA is TGTGCCATCAGTGAGGGCAGGGGGCGAGATGGCTACACCTTC. Translated, it gives CAISEGRGRDGYTF.